Each of the 29 T cell receptor beta chains below was sequenced from the same sample in a study of T cells after somatic rescue of genetic block. The method was immunoSEQ multiplex PCR; TCRdb's version includes in-frame clones alone and lacks a portion of them. The profile shows about 88,000 clones, around 90% of them singletons. The source material was peripheral blood mononuclear cells (PBMCs). These receptors were taken from a woman younger than 30.

In DNA form, the CDR3 reads TGCAGCGCTTCCCGGGGCACCAACACTGAAGCTTTCTTT. Translation gives CSASRGTNTEAFF. The V call is TRBV29-1, the J call TRBJ1-1; perhaps TRBD1 as D (5 bases). The CDR3 has 13 amino acids. Germline CDR1 SQVTM, CDR2 ANQGSEA. Trimming stripped 7 bases from V and 2 bases from J, with 14 bases between.

A few counts support this clone. The genes are TRBV7-6 and TRBJ2-7; 8 nucleotides line up with TRBD2. Germline V gene sequence: CDR1 SGHVS, CDR2 FNYEAQ. The ends lost 3 bases at V and 1 base at J; junction bases unmatched: 5. The CDR3 runs to 15 residues. In DNA form, the CDR3 reads TGTGCCAGCAGCTTGAGCGGGAGTTTATCCTACGAGCAGTACTTC. It translates to CASSLSGSLSYEQYF.

This clone was recorded a few times. The chain uses TRBV6-4 and TRBJ2-7; D may match TRBD1 or TRBD2 (6 bases each). Germline V gene sequence: CDR1 MRHNA, CDR2 SNTAGT. Trimming took off 4 bases at V and 2 bases at J, with 9 bases between the two ends. The length of the CDR3 is 13 residues. The CDR3 sequence: CASSGGDTYEQYF. The CDR3, as DNA: TGTGCCAGCAGTGGGGGGGACACCTACGAGCAGTACTTC.

The chain uses TRBV18 and TRBJ1-2, with D unclear. Germline values: CDR1 KGHSH, CDR2 LQKENI. This CDR3 is 16 amino acids long. V was shortened by 3 bases and J by 0 bases, with 14 bases between the two germline ends. CDR3 in amino acids: CASSPPLPRTNYGYTF. As DNA, the CDR3 is TGTGCCAGCTCACCGCCACTCCCCAGGACTAACTATGGCTACACCTTC.

The chain recombines TRBV6-6 with TRBJ2-5; TRBD1 matches 10 bases. V lost 2 bases and J lost 4; bases outside the gene matches: 4. CDR3 length equals 15 residues. The germline CDR1 and CDR2 sequences are MNHNY and SVGAGI (reference sequence). The CDR3 nucleotides read TGTGCCAGCAGTTACACGGGGACAGGGGTAGAGACCCAGTACTTC. Translated, it gives CASSYTGTGVETQYF.

This clone occurred a few times. The chain uses TRBV7-9 and TRBJ1-2; D gene uncertain. In germline, CDR1 is SEHNR, CDR2 FQNEAQ (reference sequence). The ends were cut back, 7 bases at V and 5 bases at J, with 11 bases in the middle. The CDR3 has 12 amino acids. CDR3 sequence: CASTRGVYGYTF. The CDR3 bases are TGTGCCAGCACTCGGGGAGTATATGGCTACACCTTC.

This clone was counted a single time. This chain connects TRBV5-1 to TRBJ1-4; no clear D. Looked up from germline, CDR1 is SGHRS and CDR2 is YFSETQ. The V end lost 0 bases, the J end lost 7 bases, and 13 bases lay between the germline ends. The CDR3 covers 15 residues. In nucleotides, the CDR3 is TGCGCCAGCAGCTTGGACGGGCGGACGGGTGAAAAACTGTTTTTT. Translating gives CASSLDGRTGEKLFF. Combining the CDR3 with reference TRBV5-1 and TRBJ1-4 gives the whole variable domain KAGVTQTPRYLIKTRGQQVTLSCSPISGHRSVSWYQQTPGQGLQFLFEYFSETQRNKGNFPGRFSGRQFSNSRSEMNVSTLELGDSALYLCASSLDGRTGEKLFFGSGTQLSVL.

Only one count was recorded for this clone. The J gene is TRBJ2-7, the V gene TRBV4-3, with 8 positions matching TRBD2. The V gene end was trimmed by 1 base and the J gene end by 3 bases; junction bases not matched to a gene: 5. Germline loops: CDR1 LGHNA, CDR2 YSLEER. The CDR3 sequence is 15 residues long. CDR3 DNA sequence: TGCGCCAGCAGCCAAGTCTTCGGGGGGGGCTACGAGCAGTACTTC. It specifies CASSQVFGGGYEQYF.

The V gene is TRBV4-1, the J gene TRBJ1-2; 7 nucleotides line up with TRBD1. This CDR3 comprises 14 residues. Germline-derived CDR1 and CDR2 are MGHRA and YSYEKL. With V trimmed by 1 base and J by 4 bases, 3 bases remained unmatched. CDR3 nucleotide sequence: TGCGCCAGCAGCCAAGGGACAGGACCCTATGGCTACACCTTC. Protein sequence: CASSQGTGPYGYTF.

V is TRBV28 and J is TRBJ2-7, with D possibly matching TRBD2 (5 bases). The CDR3 sequence is 14 residues long. CDR1 is MDHEN and CDR2 is SYDVKM in the germline V gene. Trimming took 0 bases from V and 6 from J, leaving 12 bases between them. This CDR3 reads CASSLWGYRGEQYF. CDR3 DNA sequence: TGTGCCAGCAGTTTATGGGGCTATCGGGGCGAGCAGTACTTC.

This chain uses TRBV7-2 with TRBJ2-7, with TRBD2 identical over 9 bases. The V gene end was trimmed by 5 bases and the J gene end by 0 bases; junction bases not matched to a gene: 2. This CDR3 is 14 amino acids long. The germline gives CDR1 SGHTA, CDR2 FQGNSA. The DNA for the CDR3 is TGTGCCAGCAGCGTTAGCGGGAGCTCCTACGAGCAGTACTTC. It encodes CASSVSGSSYEQYF. The whole variable domain, filled in from reference TRBV7-2 and TRBJ2-7, reads GAGVSQSPSNKVTEKGKDVELRCDPISGHTALYWYRQSLGQGLEFLIYFQGNSAPDKSGLPSDRFSAERTGGSVSTLTIQRTQQEDSAVYLCASSVSGSSYEQYFGPGTRLTVT.

The chain employs TRBV27 and TRBJ2-1, with a tentative D call TRBD2 (6 bases). This CDR3 comprises 15 residues. V gave up 10 bases and J gave up 0 bases, with 16 bases separating them. The V gene's germline CDR1 is MNHEY and CDR2 SMNVEV (reference sequence). DNA of the CDR3: TGTGCCACCGGAGGGCCCCATAGCTCCTACAATGAGCAGTTCTTC. This gives the protein CATGGPHSSYNEQFF.

The gene calls are TRBV6-6 and TRBJ1-3, with D unresolved. The CDR3 totals 15 residues. V was trimmed by 2 bases and J by 8 bases, leaving 16 bases between them. Germline assignment: CDR1 MNHNY and CDR2 SVGAGI (reference sequence). CDR3 sequence (DNA): TGTGCCAGCAGTTACGGTCGAGGTAGCGTAGACACCATATATTTT. Translating it yields CASSYGRGSVDTIYF.

The J gene is TRBJ2-2, the V gene TRBV6-5, with D hard to call. Trimming cost V 2 bases and J 4 bases, with 5 bases left between them. The CDR3 is made up of 13 amino acids. Germline CDR1 MNHEY, CDR2 SVGAGI. As DNA, the CDR3 is TGTGCCAGCAGTTACGCGGCCACCGGGGAGCTGTTTTTT. This gives the protein CASSYAATGELFF.

The chain is built from TRBV29-1 and TRBJ2-6; D possibly corresponds to TRBD2 (6 bases). CDR1 is SQVTM, CDR2 ANQGSEA, per germline. The CDR3 has 14 residues. Trimming removed 4 bases at V and 0 bases at J, with 7 bases between. The CDR3 spells CSVGRDSGANVLTF. CDR3 nucleotides: TGCAGCGTTGGGCGGGACTCTGGGGCCAACGTCCTGACTTTC.

The chain links TRBV10-1 to TRBJ2-7, with D uncertain. The germline V and J ends were trimmed by 3 bases and 0 bases, with 9 bases remaining between them. Per the germline V gene, CDR1 is WNHNN and CDR2 is SYGVQD (reference sequence). This CDR3 region has 14 residues. The CDR3 nucleotides are TGCGCCAGCAGTGACGGTTTTATCTCCTACGAGCAGTACTTC. Translated, it gives CASSDGFISYEQYF.

The chain employs TRBV18 and TRBJ1-4; no reliable D call. This CDR3 region has 14 residues. Germline V gene sequence: CDR1 KGHSH, CDR2 LQKENI. V was shortened by 5 bases and J by 8 bases, with 15 bases between the two germline ends. The CDR3 nucleotides read TGTGCCAGCTCAAGGGCCATGGACGGGGAAAAACTGTTTTTT. It encodes CASSRAMDGEKLFF.

The CDR3 DNA reads as TGTGCCACCCAAGCGGGAACCTTATCCTACAATGAGCAGTTCTTC. Protein: CATQAGTLSYNEQFF. The gene calls are TRBV10-3 and TRBJ2-1; TRBD2 aligns across 7 bases. After removal of 10 bases from V and 1 base from J, the junction contained 10 bases not matched to a gene. Germline CDR1 ENHRY, CDR2 SYGVKD. The CDR3 loop spans 15 amino acids.

This chain connects TRBV5-1 to TRBJ2-1; 11 bases agree with TRBD2. The junction had 3 bases not matched to a gene; V was cut back by 3 bases and J by 4 bases. CDR1 is SGHRS and CDR2 is YFSETQ in the germline V gene. The CDR3 is made up of 15 amino acids. The CDR3 coding sequence is TGCGCCAGCAGCTCGACTAGCGGGACTTACAATGAGCAGTTCTTC. It translates to CASSSTSGTYNEQFF.

V and J are TRBV30 and TRBJ1-2; no reliable D call. This CDR3 has 13 residues. Germline lookup yields CDR1 GTSNPN and CDR2 SVGIG (reference sequence). Trimming shortened V by 0 bases and J by 3 bases, and 8 bases separated the two germline ends. The CDR3 spells CAWSVGRDYGYTF. As DNA, the CDR3 is TGTGCCTGGAGTGTAGGAAGAGACTATGGCTACACCTTC.

This rearrangement joins TRBV7-9 to TRBJ1-4, with TRBD1 matching over 8 bases. CDR1 SEHNR and CDR2 FQNEAQ come from the germline V gene (reference sequence). The CDR3 extends over 15 amino acids. J lost 6 bases, V lost 4 bases, and 7 bases had no gene match. This CDR3 reads CASSSTSGQDEKLFF. In DNA form, the CDR3 reads TGTGCCAGCAGCTCAACCTCGGGACAGGATGAAAAACTGTTTTTT. Variable domain in full (rest from reference TRBV7-9 and TRBJ1-4): DTGVSQNPRHKITKRGQNVTFRCDPISEHNRLYWYRQTLGQGPEFLTYFQNEAQLEKSRLLSDRFSAERPKGSFSTLEIQRTEQGDSAMYLCASSSTSGQDEKLFFGSGTQLSVL.

The chain uses TRBV29-1 and TRBJ1-1; D gene unclear. Trimming stripped 6 bases from V and 0 bases from J, with 11 bases between. The CDR3 extends over 13 amino acids. Germline CDR1 SQVTM, CDR2 ANQGSEA. The CDR3 reads CSVVGLMNTEAFF. The CDR3 DNA is TGCAGCGTGGTGGGCCTAATGAACACTGAAGCTTTCTTT.

The rearrangement uses TRBV27 and TRBJ2-7; D is perhaps TRBD2 (6 bases). The CDR3 is 16 amino acids. Per germline, CDR1 MNHEY and CDR2 SMNVEV (reference sequence). Trimming pared 0 bases from V and 3 bases from J, leaving 15 bases between. The CDR3 DNA follows: TGTGCCAGCAGTTTATCGGGTGGGGAGGTCATCTACGAGCAGTACTTC. Protein product: CASSLSGGEVIYEQYF.

V usage is TRBV5-1 and J usage is TRBJ1-1, with a tentative D call TRBD1 (5 bases). Deletions cut 5 bases from V and 3 bases from J, with 8 bases between. Per germline, CDR1 SGHRS and CDR2 YFSETQ. The CDR3 spans 12 residues. CDR3 sequence (DNA): TGCGCCAGCAGGTGGGGGGACACTGAAGCTTTCTTT. Translating it yields CASRWGDTEAFF.

This chain uses TRBV28 with TRBJ2-7; D not certain. The CDR3 sequence is 13 residues long. Germline V gives CDR1 MDHEN, CDR2 SYDVKM. Trimming removed 2 bases from V and 3 bases from J, with 8 bases in between. The CDR3 region is CASSLTENYEQYF. The CDR3 coding sequence is TGTGCCAGCAGTTTAACCGAGAACTACGAGCAGTACTTC.

V usage is TRBV28 and J usage is TRBJ2-7, with D unresolved. This CDR3 contains 12 residues. Between the trimmed V and J ends, which lost 3 bases and 3 bases, there was a span of 6 bases. CDR1 and CDR2 from the germline V gene are MDHEN and SYDVKM. The CDR3 nucleotides read TGTGCCAGCAGTTTCGCCGGCTACGAGCAGTACTTC. Its translation is CASSFAGYEQYF.

A single count supports this clone. This sequence joins TRBV13 and TRBJ2-2, with a possible D match to TRBD2 (6 bases). The ends were cut back, 0 bases at V and 2 bases at J, with 19 bases in the middle. CDR3 length: 19 amino acids. Per germline, CDR1 PRHDT and CDR2 FYEKMQ (reference sequence). The CDR3 DNA is TGTGCCAGCAGCTTAGGCACTCCTTTTGCGGGGCTAAACACCGGGGAGCTGTTTTTT. Protein: CASSLGTPFAGLNTGELFF.

The V call is TRBV15, the J call TRBJ2-1; 7 nucleotides agree with TRBD2. Trimming cost V 0 bases and J 2 bases; bases outside gene matches: 13. The CDR3 is 19 amino acids. The germline gives CDR1 LNHNV, CDR2 YYDKDF (reference sequence). The CDR3 here is CATSRDLFEASGAYNEQFF. In DNA, the CDR3 is TGTGCCACCAGCAGAGATCTTTTCGAGGCTAGCGGCGCCTACAATGAGCAGTTCTTC. Based on the CDR3 plus reference TRBV15 and TRBJ2-1, the full variable domain is DAMVIQNPRYQVTQFGKPVTLSCSQTLNHNVMYWYQQKSSQAPKLLFHYYDKDFNNEADTPDNFQSRRPNTSFCFLDIRSPGLGDTAMYLCATSRDLFEASGAYNEQFFGPGTRLTVL.

The V gene is TRBV27, the J gene TRBJ2-3; 7 positions match TRBD2. Germline CDR1 MNHEY, CDR2 SMNVEV (reference sequence). V shed 1 base and J 4 bases; nucleotides not matched to a gene: 14. The length of the CDR3 is 18 residues. The CDR3 spells CASSLFGASGGGADTQYF. DNA of the CDR3: TGTGCCAGCAGTTTATTTGGTGCTAGCGGCGGTGGCGCAGATACGCAGTATTTT.